This T cell receptor beta chain derives from a study of blood T cell repertoires in COVID-19. Study-level information: PBMCs, B-cell-depleted T cells, or T cells provided the cDNA or gDNA that made up the material.

This table comes from immunoSEQ multiplex PCR, and its TCRdb copy is limited to in-frame clones, with some not included. In the table there are tens of thousands of clones, around 76% of which are singletons. This clone has a handful of counts. In germline, CDR1 is MNHEY, CDR2 SVGAGI. Trimming left V 4 bases short and J 4 bases short, with 11 bases between. The CDR3 has 14 residues. Specimen: peripheral blood. The chain uses TRBV6-5 and TRBJ1-5; D is possibly TRBD1 (5 bases). The source of this sequence is a man in his 70s with active or convalescent COVID-19. For the CDR3, the DNA is TGTGCCAGCAGTTCTGCGGGACTTAATCAGCCCCAGCATTTT. Its translation: CASSSAGLNQPQHF.